These T cell receptor beta chains were read from a single sample in a study of PD-1 blockade in classical Hodgkin lymphoma. Profiling relied on immunoSEQ multiplex PCR, and the TCRdb table lists in-frame clones only, not all of them. Altogether 80,000 to 100,000 clones are present, approximately 80% being singletons, with the ten largest covering roughly 16%. The specimen comprised peripheral blood mononuclear cells (PBMCs), sampled before the second cycle of nivolumab. These receptors came from a human donor with classical Hodgkin lymphoma. Both conserved end residues are part of each CDR3. D genes are given only for firm matches. Rows may omit the clone size; those that give it use once, few, many or a size class.

d_call: TRBD1
j_call: TRBJ1-4
v_call: TRBV28
clone_size: .
cdr3_aa: CASSPQGANNEKLFF
cdr3_nt: TGTGCCAGCAGCCCCCAGGGGGCTAATAATGAAAAACTGTTTTTT

d_call: .
j_call: TRBJ1-1
v_call: TRBV5-1
clone_size: .
cdr3_aa: CASSSFHRVRGNTEAFF
cdr3_nt: TGCGCCAGCAGCTCTTTCCACAGGGTGAGGGGCAACACTGAAGCTTTCTTT

d_call: TRBD2
j_call: TRBJ2-3
v_call: TRBV4-1
clone_size: .
cdr3_aa: CASSQEGLAGSVAGTDTQYF
cdr3_nt: TGCGCCAGCAGCCAAGAAGGACTAGCGGGAAGTGTCGCGGGCACAGATACGCAGTATTTT

d_call: .
j_call: TRBJ2-3
v_call: TRBV7-9
clone_size: .
cdr3_aa: CASSPGSLLTDTQYF
cdr3_nt: TGTGCCAGCAGCCCAGGCTCACTCCTCACAGATACGCAGTATTTT

d_call: .
j_call: TRBJ1-5
v_call: TRBV19
clone_size: .
cdr3_aa: CASSTATEAQHF
cdr3_nt: TGTGCCAGTAGTACCGCGACAGAAGCCCAGCATTTT

d_call: TRBD2
j_call: TRBJ2-7
v_call: TRBV7-3
clone_size: once
cdr3_aa: CASSSLGEGGGEQYF
cdr3_nt: TGTGCCAGCAGCTCACTGGGGGAGGGCGGGGGTGAGCAGTACTTC

d_call: .
j_call: TRBJ1-2
v_call: TRBV28
clone_size: .
cdr3_aa: CASSLLGDRGYTF
cdr3_nt: TGTGCCAGCAGTTTACTCGGAGACCGAGGCTACACCTTC

d_call: .
j_call: TRBJ1-3
v_call: TRBV5-4
clone_size: .
cdr3_aa: CASSLGGVGNTIYF
cdr3_nt: TGTGCCAGCAGCTTAGGAGGGGTCGGAAACACCATATATTTT

d_call: .
j_call: TRBJ2-2
v_call: TRBV15
clone_size: .
cdr3_aa: CATSRDRGNTGELFF
cdr3_nt: TGTGCCACCAGCAGAGATCGCGGGAACACCGGGGAGCTGTTTTTT

d_call: .
j_call: TRBJ2-1
v_call: TRBV28
clone_size: .
cdr3_aa: CASSFPQGRGNEQFF
cdr3_nt: TGTGCCAGCAGTTTCCCACAGGGACGAGGGAATGAGCAGTTCTTC

d_call: TRBD1
j_call: TRBJ1-3
v_call: TRBV19
clone_size: .
cdr3_aa: CASSFTGTAYSGNTIYF
cdr3_nt: TGTGCCAGTTCATTCACCGGGACAGCTTACTCTGGAAACACCATATATTTT

d_call: .
j_call: TRBJ1-2
v_call: TRBV25-1
clone_size: .
cdr3_aa: CASNPGSGGYTF
cdr3_nt: TGTGCCAGCAACCCAGGATCTGGTGGCTACACCTTC

d_call: .
j_call: TRBJ1-2
v_call: TRBV7-9
clone_size: .
cdr3_aa: CASSLAGQRYRYYGYTF
cdr3_nt: TGTGCCAGCAGCTTAGCAGGACAGCGATACCGGTACTATGGCTACACCTTC

d_call: .
j_call: TRBJ1-1
v_call: TRBV5-1
clone_size: .
cdr3_aa: CASKSGQGPMNTEAFF
cdr3_nt: TGCGCCAGCAAGTCGGGGCAGGGCCCGATGAACACTGAAGCTTTCTTT

d_call: TRBD2
j_call: TRBJ2-1
v_call: TRBV10-3
clone_size: .
cdr3_aa: CAISGGGANEQFF
cdr3_nt: TGTGCCATCAGTGGCGGGGGGGCGAATGAGCAGTTCTTC

d_call: .
j_call: TRBJ2-2
v_call: TRBV6-1
clone_size: few
cdr3_aa: CASSRDPNTGELFF
cdr3_nt: TGTGCCAGCAGTAGGGACCCAAACACCGGGGAGCTGTTTTTT

d_call: TRBD1
j_call: TRBJ2-1
v_call: TRBV9
clone_size: .
cdr3_aa: CASSTRQGLYNEQFF
cdr3_nt: TGTGCCAGCAGCACCAGACAGGGTCTATACAATGAGCAGTTCTTC

d_call: TRBD1
j_call: TRBJ1-2
v_call: TRBV18
clone_size: .
cdr3_aa: CASSPPGTGTAGGYTF
cdr3_nt: TGTGCCAGCTCACCCCCCGGGACAGGGACCGCAGGAGGCTACACCTTC

d_call: TRBD1
j_call: TRBJ2-7
v_call: TRBV10-3
clone_size: .
cdr3_aa: CATVLGDQGQLYEQYF
cdr3_nt: TGTGCCACCGTCCTCGGCGACCAGGGACAGCTCTACGAGCAGTACTTC

d_call: TRBD2
j_call: TRBJ2-2
v_call: TRBV27
clone_size: .
cdr3_aa: CASSLRLAGVGGELFF
cdr3_nt: TGTGCCAGCAGTTTACGACTAGCGGGAGTGGGCGGGGAGCTGTTTTTT

d_call: .
j_call: TRBJ2-1
v_call: TRBV4-1
clone_size: .
cdr3_aa: CASSQGLARYNEQFF
cdr3_nt: TGCGCCAGCAGCCAAGGGCTAGCGAGATACAATGAGCAGTTCTTC

d_call: TRBD1
j_call: TRBJ1-2
v_call: TRBV2
clone_size: .
cdr3_aa: CASSEWTGREDGYTF
cdr3_nt: TGTGCCAGCAGTGAATGGACAGGGCGAGAAGATGGCTACACCTTC

d_call: TRBD1
j_call: TRBJ1-5
v_call: TRBV7-6
clone_size: .
cdr3_aa: CASAADREGQPQHF
cdr3_nt: TGTGCCAGCGCAGCAGACAGGGAAGGTCAGCCCCAGCATTTT

d_call: TRBD1
j_call: TRBJ2-7
v_call: TRBV19
clone_size: once
cdr3_aa: CASSMRKGQGSYEQYF
cdr3_nt: TGTGCCAGTAGTATGCGGAAGGGACAGGGTTCCTACGAGCAGTACTTC

d_call: .
j_call: TRBJ1-4
v_call: TRBV18
clone_size: .
cdr3_aa: CASSPPSQSGEKLFF
cdr3_nt: TGTGCCAGCTCACCACCGAGCCAGTCGGGGGAAAAACTGTTTTTT

d_call: TRBD1
j_call: TRBJ2-3
v_call: TRBV28
clone_size: .
cdr3_aa: CASRQGLWDTQYF
cdr3_nt: TGTGCCAGTCGACAGGGGCTGTGGGATACGCAGTATTTT